Below, 10 T cell receptor beta chains from the same sample are listed, as sequenced in a study of cytomegalovirus exposure and HLA in healthy donors. Primers included in the PCR were 60 Vbeta and 13 Jbeta primers. Clones were sequenced by immunoSEQ multiplex PCR, and TCRdb holds only the in-frame ones, with some missing. The sample has under 110,000 clones; 65% to 75% are singletons. The sequenced material came from PBMCs. These receptors were collected from a female donor in good health and CMV-seronegative.

The rearrangement uses TRBV5-4 and TRBJ2-1; TRBD1 matches at 9 bases. V lost 4 bases to trimming and J lost 3 bases; unmatched junction nucleotides: 8. CDR3 length equals 16 residues. The germline V gene encodes CDR1 SGHNT and CDR2 YYREEE (reference sequence). This CDR3 is CASSDPGQGLYNEQFF. As DNA, the CDR3 is TGTGCCAGCAGCGACCCGGGACAGGGCCTCTACAATGAGCAGTTCTTC.

This clone was detected only a few times. The rearrangement joins TRBV6-5 to TRBJ2-2; possible D gene TRBD1, 6 bases. The CDR3 loop spans 16 amino acids. With 2 bases removed from V and 1 base from J, the gap between germline ends came to 11 bases. The germline gives CDR1 MNHEY, CDR2 SVGAGI. The CDR3 DNA reads as TGTGCCAGCAGTTACCTAGGGGGAGAGAACACCGGGGAGCTGTTTTTT. Amino acid sequence: CASSYLGGENTGELFF.

The chain is built from TRBV9 and TRBJ1-1, with D perhaps matching TRBD1 (5 bases). Deletions cut 4 bases from V and 1 base from J, with 20 bases between. CDR1 is SGDLS, CDR2 YYNGEE, per germline. The CDR3 length is 17 residues. CDR3 protein: CASSPVFEYQGNTEAFF. CDR3 bases: TGTGCCAGCAGCCCCGTCTTCGAGTACCAGGGGAACACTGAAGCTTTCTTT.

V and J are TRBV14 and TRBJ2-1, with 11 bases aligning to TRBD2. The germline CDR1 and CDR2 sequences are SGHDN and FVKESK. V shed 2 bases, J shed 0 bases, and the junction held 12 bases outside the gene matches. This CDR3 comprises 20 residues. This CDR3 is CASSQRPSGRYQSSYNEQFF. In DNA form, the CDR3 reads TGTGCCAGCAGCCAAAGGCCTAGCGGGAGGTATCAGAGCTCCTACAATGAGCAGTTCTTC.

J is TRBJ2-1 and V is TRBV11-2; TRBD2 matches at 7 bases. Germline assignment: CDR1 SGHAT and CDR2 FQNNGV. V lost 1 base, J lost 2 bases, and 5 bases stayed unmatched. The CDR3 sequence is 16 residues long. For the CDR3, the DNA is TGTGCCAGCAGCTTAGGCCGACTAGCAGCCTACAATGAGCAGTTCTTC. Protein product: CASSLGRLAAYNEQFF.

The chain is built from TRBV5-1 and TRBJ1-4; D may be TRBD1 (6 bases). Germline CDR1 SGHRS, CDR2 YFSETQ. V was shortened by 4 bases and J by 4 bases, with 17 bases between the two germline ends. The CDR3 spans 16 residues. Written as DNA, the CDR3 is TGCGCCAGCAGCCGCACGGTCATGGACAGTAATGAAAAACTGTTTTTT. Amino acid sequence: CASSRTVMDSNEKLFF.

This rearrangement joins TRBV10-3 to TRBJ2-5; 9 nucleotides line up with TRBD2. V trimming: 7 bases; J trimming: 4 bases; junction bases outside the gene matches: 7. Looked up from germline, CDR1 is ENHRY and CDR2 is SYGVKD. The CDR3 loop spans 14 amino acids. Here the CDR3 reads CAINEAGGVETQYF. As DNA, the CDR3 is TGTGCCATCAACGAAGCGGGAGGTGTAGAGACCCAGTACTTC.

The chain combines TRBV13 with TRBJ2-7, with D tentatively TRBD2 (7 bases). The V and J ends lost 3 bases and 2 bases respectively, with 14 bases between them. In germline, CDR1 is PRHDT, CDR2 FYEKMQ (reference sequence). CDR3 length: 15 residues. In nucleotides, the CDR3 is TGTGCCAGCAGCTTCCGGGGGGCGGTAGCCTACGAGCAGTACTTC. Translating it yields CASSFRGAVAYEQYF.

The chain recombines TRBV9 with TRBJ2-7, with a tentative D call TRBD1 (5 bases). The CDR3 runs to 14 residues. Trimming removed 0 bases from V and 5 bases from J, with 12 bases in between. Germline lookup yields CDR1 SGDLS and CDR2 YYNGEE. CDR3 residues: CASSVGSGLDEQYF. The CDR3 nucleotides read TGTGCCAGCAGCGTAGGGTCAGGGCTCGACGAGCAGTACTTC.

V gene TRBV29-1 combines with J gene TRBJ2-5; tentative D call: TRBD2 (6 bases). The V end was cut by 7 bases, the J end by 1 base, with 13 bases between. Looked up from germline, CDR1 is SQVTM and CDR2 is ANQGSEA. The CDR3 contains 13 residues. CDR3 sequence: CSAGERLQETQYF. Here the CDR3 DNA reads TGCAGCGCGGGAGAAAGACTCCAAGAGACCCAGTACTTC.